This T cell receptor (beta chain) was observed in a study of human T cells and chemical hapten exposure. Looking at the study overall: A roughly 2 cm by roughly 2 cm inner upper arm patch received 2% DPC for sensitization. Readings were taken at 6 days from patch tests that had applied 0.01% DPC to the upper back.

The ends lost 4 bases at V and 5 bases at J; junction bases unmatched: 11. This CDR3 region has 16 residues. The germline CDR1 and CDR2 sequences are MNHNS and SASEGT. This clonotype was seen many times. Time point here: patch test 2, 6 weeks after DPC sensitization. Specified treatment: therapeutic diphenylcyclopropenone sensitization with weekly scalp DPC. Only after blood had been drawn was each patch test applied. TCRdb fed the RACE reads into MiXCR, producing one record per CDR3 protein. The repertoire holds more than 85,000 distinct CDR3 sequences, with roughly 10% as singletons. The source of this sequence is a woman aged 40 to 50 with alopecia areata. Some clones in this sample may be carry-over from other donors' samples. This material consisted of whole blood, taken in connection with sensitization to the hapten diphenylcyclopropenone (DPC). The chain carries TRBV6-1 and TRBJ1-1; 9 positions match TRBD1. The DNA of the CDR3 is TGTGCCAGCAGTGCCCCGGGACAGGGATGGGGTACTGAAGCTTTCTTT. Translating gives CASSAPGQGWGTEAFF.